The T cell receptor (beta chain) under discussion was sequenced for a study of cytomegalovirus exposure and HLA in healthy donors. On the study more broadly: The roughly 110 validation repertoires were reported in a later analysis to have been generated on the same platform as the 666 first-cohort repertoires.

The data were produced by immunoSEQ multiplex PCR, yet TCRdb's version contains in-frame clones alone and is incomplete. The sample shows roughly 150,000 clones, about 89% of them seen only once. Of note for this clone: Antigen unknown.

Study-level points and caveats: The authors enumerated over 150 TCR beta chains as linked to cytomegalovirus. Among TCR sequences, most were rare, though some public TCRs appeared in many donors.

Donors came from a validation cohort of over 100 subjects, distinct from the first 666-subject cohort. The sample consisted of PBMCs. This clonotype was obtained from a woman under 30 in good health and CMV-seropositive.

The CDR3: CASSYSTQGAGQPQHF. DNA of the CDR3: TGTGCCAGCAGTTACTCGACCCAGGGGGCCGGTCAGCCCCAGCATTTT. The rearrangement uses TRBV6-6 and TRBJ1-5; 8 bases are shared with TRBD1. V lost 0 bases and J lost 6; bases outside the gene matches: 7. The CDR3 consists of 16 residues. Germline V gene sequence: CDR1 MNHNY, CDR2 SVGAGI (reference sequence).